These 26 T cell receptor beta chains share one sample of origin, sequenced in a study of CD8 T cells in Susac syndrome. An amount of RNA that ranged from roughly 0.45 to 1 ug was reverse transcribed with random hexamers. A single record per CDR3 protein comes from TCRdb applying MiXCR to the immunoSEQ multiplex PCR reads. The table records some 250,000 distinct CDR3 sequences, about 96% of them present only once. The sample consisted of CD4+ T cells from PBMCs. These TCRs come from a human donor with Susac syndrome.

The rearrangement joins TRBV28 to TRBJ1-2; D might be TRBD1 (5 bases). From germline, CDR1 is MDHEN and CDR2 SYDVKM. This CDR3 comprises 16 residues. V dropped 6 bases and J dropped 2 bases, with 19 bases sitting between them. The CDR3 is CASRRYGASINYGYTF. The CDR3 DNA reads as TGTGCCAGCAGAAGGTACGGGGCTTCGATCAACTATGGCTACACCTTC.

V usage is TRBV16 and J usage is TRBJ1-5; a weak D match, TRBD1 (6 bases). This CDR3 is built from 16 residues. Trimming removed 2 bases at V and 3 bases at J, with 14 bases between. The germline CDR1 and CDR2 sequences are KGHSY and FQNENV. The CDR3 DNA reads as TGTGCCAGCAGCCAAGATACAGGGCGAAACAATCAGCCCCAGCATTTT. The encoded protein is CASSQDTGRNNQPQHF.

This clonotype was detected once. The chain has TRBV29-1 and TRBJ2-7; 8 bases agree with TRBD2. The germline V gene encodes CDR1 SQVTM and CDR2 ANQGSEA. The V segment lost 5 bases and the J segment 2 bases; nucleotides outside the gene matches: 8. The CDR3 consists of 14 residues. The CDR3 sequence is CSVKTSGKPYEQYF. For the CDR3, the DNA is TGCAGCGTTAAAACTAGCGGTAAGCCCTACGAGCAGTACTTC.

The genes are TRBV6-2 or TRBV6-3 and TRBJ1-2; maybe TRBD1 (5 bases). Germline-derived CDR1 and CDR2 are MNHEY and SVGEGT. The CDR3 consists of 12 residues. The V and J ends lost 6 bases and 4 bases respectively, with 9 bases between them. CDR3 sequence: CASSRQTYGYTF. CDR3 nucleotides: TGTGCCAGCAGCCGACAGACCTATGGCTACACCTTC.

J is TRBJ2-4 and V is TRBV7-2; unclear D gene. The CDR3 spans 16 residues. In germline, CDR1 is SGHTA, CDR2 FQGNSA. The V end lost 1 base, the J end lost 7 bases, and 17 bases lay between the germline ends. The CDR3 DNA reads as TGTGCCAGCAGCTTAGGACACCTGACCCCTGGGAACATTCAGTACTTC. Translating it yields CASSLGHLTPGNIQYF.

The chain uses TRBV28 and TRBJ1-5; 8 bases line up with TRBD1. CDR3 length: 15 residues. Looked up from germline, CDR1 is MDHEN and CDR2 is SYDVKM. The J segment lost 0 bases and the V segment lost 7 bases, leaving 5 bases of the junction unmatched. The CDR3 reads CASIDGQGSNQPQHF. In DNA, the CDR3 is TGTGCCAGCATTGACGGACAGGGTAGCAATCAGCCCCAGCATTTT.

The gene calls are TRBV7-9 and TRBJ2-7, with 8 bases lining up with TRBD1. Germline V gene sequence: CDR1 SEHNR, CDR2 FQNEAQ (reference sequence). V trimming: 1 base; J trimming: 2 bases; junction bases outside the gene matches: 4. The CDR3 has 15 residues. CDR3 DNA sequence: TGTGCCAGCAGCTTAGAAGGACAGGGTGCCTACGAGCAGTACTTC. Translated: CASSLEGQGAYEQYF.

The V call is TRBV15, the J call TRBJ1-1; D remains ambiguous. The CDR3 is 13 amino acids. With 3 bases removed from V and 1 base from J, the gap between germline ends came to 6 bases. The germline gives CDR1 LNHNV, CDR2 YYDKDF (reference sequence). The CDR3 nucleotides read TGTGCCACCAGCAGGACAAGGAACACTGAAGCTTTCTTT. This codes for CATSRTRNTEAFF.

The chain carries TRBV12-3 or TRBV12-4 and TRBJ2-5; the match to TRBD2 covers 7 bases. J was trimmed by 2 bases and V by 1 base; bases with no gene match: 13. The CDR3 is 18 amino acids. This CDR3 reads CASSLEFWEGFSQETQYF. CDR3 nucleotides: TGTGCCAGCAGTTTAGAGTTTTGGGAGGGGTTTAGTCAAGAGACCCAGTACTTC.

V is TRBV28 and J is TRBJ1-1, with TRBD1 matching over 7 bases. Trimming cost V 4 bases and J 0 bases; bases outside gene matches: 8. The CDR3 sequence is 16 residues long. Germline assignment: CDR1 MDHEN and CDR2 SYDVKM. The CDR3 sequence: CASSWGDSWMNTEAFF. CDR3 nucleotide sequence: TGTGCCAGCAGTTGGGGGGACAGCTGGATGAACACTGAAGCTTTCTTT.

This clonotype was detected only once. The chain combines TRBV24-1 with TRBJ2-1, with 8 bases fitting TRBD2. Trimming took 9 bases from V and 6 from J; bases not matched to a gene: 9. This CDR3 is 14 amino acids long. Germline-derived CDR1 and CDR2 are KGHDR and SFDVKD. For the CDR3, the DNA is TGTGCCACCGGCCCGGGACTAGGGGGCAATGAGCAGTTCTTC. Translating gives CATGPGLGGNEQFF.

This clonotype occurred once. V and J are TRBV20-1 and TRBJ2-4; 11 positions match TRBD2. Looked up from germline, CDR1 is DFQATT and CDR2 is SNEGSKA (reference sequence). CDR3 size: 17 residues. V shed 1 base, J shed 7 bases, and the junction held 12 bases outside the gene matches. CDR3 bases: TGCAGTGCTAGAGTCCCCCTAGCGGGAGGACGCGTGAACATTCAGTACTTC. Protein sequence: CSARVPLAGGRVNIQYF.

This clonotype was counted once. V is TRBV9 and J is TRBJ1-5; D remains ambiguous. This CDR3 region has 15 residues. V gave up 0 bases and J gave up 0 bases, with 7 bases separating them. Germline lookup yields CDR1 SGDLS and CDR2 YYNGEE. CDR3: CASSVDDNSNQPQHF. The CDR3 DNA sequence: TGTGCCAGCAGCGTAGATGACAATAGCAATCAGCCCCAGCATTTT.

The rearrangement uses TRBV18 and TRBJ2-7, with unresolved D. The CDR3 spans 13 residues. From germline, CDR1 is KGHSH and CDR2 LQKENI. The V and J ends lost 5 bases and 6 bases respectively, with 14 bases between them. In DNA, the CDR3 is TGTGCCAGCTCAGACTCCGAAGAGGTCGAGCAGTACTTC. This codes for CASSDSEEVEQYF.

V usage is TRBV28 and J usage is TRBJ2-7, with TRBD2 matching over 8 bases. This CDR3 is 15 amino acids long. From germline, CDR1 is MDHEN and CDR2 SYDVKM. The V segment lost 5 bases and the J segment 2 bases; nucleotides outside the gene matches: 8. The DNA for the CDR3 is TGTGCCAGCAGTCCGGGGGGGGGCACAGCCTACGAGCAGTACTTC. It encodes CASSPGGGTAYEQYF.

The chain recombines TRBV29-1 with TRBJ2-1, with D maybe TRBD1 (5 bases). CDR1 is SQVTM, CDR2 ANQGSEA, per germline. CDR3 length: 13 residues. V was trimmed by 4 bases and J by 5 bases, leaving 12 bases between them. CDR3 in DNA: TGCAGCGTTGCCAGGGTAGAAAACAATGAGCAGTTCTTC. Amino acid sequence: CSVARVENNEQFF.

V gene TRBV29-1 combines with J gene TRBJ2-3, with D possibly being TRBD2 (5 bases). CDR1 and CDR2 (germline): SQVTM, ANQGSEA. CDR3 size: 17 residues. V lost 2 bases and J 4 bases, leaving 22 bases between the germline ends. The CDR3 reads CSVEKPLGLLSADTQYF. The CDR3 DNA sequence: TGCAGCGTTGAAAAACCTCTCGGACTCCTTTCGGCAGATACGCAGTATTTT.

The V gene is TRBV3-1, the J gene TRBJ2-7, with 11 bases that match TRBD2. Germline CDR1 and CDR2: LGHDT and YNNKEL (reference sequence). V lost 0 bases, J lost 0 bases, and 4 bases stayed unmatched. The CDR3 is 17 amino acids. CDR3: CASSQDTSGSYSYEQYF. In DNA, the CDR3 is TGTGCCAGCAGCCAAGATACTAGCGGGAGTTACTCCTACGAGCAGTACTTC.

The J gene is TRBJ2-2, the V gene TRBV12-3 or TRBV12-4; D may be TRBD1 (7 bases). V lost 7 bases and J lost 0, with 12 bases in between. The length of the CDR3 is 15 residues. The CDR3, as DNA: TGTGCCAGCAAGGAGGGGGCAGCGAACACCGGGGAGCTGTTTTTT. Its translation is CASKEGAANTGELFF.

This sequence joins TRBV4-1 and TRBJ2-1; 10 nucleotides match TRBD2. The J segment lost 6 bases and the V segment lost 2 bases, leaving 4 bases of the junction unmatched. From germline, CDR1 is MGHRA and CDR2 YSYEKL. The CDR3 extends over 15 amino acids. The CDR3 DNA reads TGCGCCAGCAGCCAACCGGGACTAGCGTCCAATGAGCAGTTCTTC. Amino acids: CASSQPGLASNEQFF.

The gene calls are TRBV30 and TRBJ1-5, with TRBD1 identical over 12 bases. CDR3 length: 16 residues. The V gene end was trimmed by 0 bases and the J gene end by 4 bases; junction bases not matched to a gene: 4. CDR1 is GTSNPN, CDR2 SVGIG, per germline (reference sequence). The DNA for the CDR3 is TGTGCCTGGAGTGTAGGGACAGGGGGCCTGAATCAGCCCCAGCATTTT. Protein: CAWSVGTGGLNQPQHF.

CDR3 loop: CASSLRGVPYNEQFF. The CDR3 DNA reads as TGTGCCAGCAGCTTACGAGGGGTGCCTTACAATGAGCAGTTCTTC. This chain links TRBV7-2 with TRBJ2-1, with D perhaps assigned TRBD1 or TRBD2 (5 bases each). Germline-derived CDR1 and CDR2 are SGHTA and FQGNSA. Trimming left V 2 bases short and J 4 bases short, with 12 bases between. The CDR3 sequence is 15 residues long. The whole variable domain, filled in from reference TRBV7-2 and TRBJ2-1, reads GAGVSQSPSNKVTEKGKDVELRCDPISGHTALYWYRQSLGQGLEFLIYFQGNSAPDKSGLPSDRFSAERTGGSVSTLTIQRTQQEDSAVYLCASSLRGVPYNEQFFGPGTRLTVL.

In its sample, this clonotype was seen once. The chain combines TRBV7-3 with TRBJ2-7, with TRBD2 matching over 7 bases. This CDR3 has 16 amino acids. V was pared by 3 bases and J by 4 bases, with 12 bases of the junction left unmatched. Germline assignment: CDR1 SGHTA and CDR2 FQGTGA. CDR3 coding DNA: TGTGCCAGCAGCTTGGGACCGCCGGGAGGAGGGTACGAGCAGTACTTC. Its protein product is CASSLGPPGGGYEQYF.

The chain's CDR3 is CASSPRRIGTYEQYF. CDR3 in DNA: TGTGCCAGCAGCCCTCGGAGGATAGGGACCTACGAGCAGTACTTC. V and J are TRBV14 and TRBJ2-7; D might be TRBD2 (5 bases). V lost 4 bases, J lost 2 bases, and 15 bases lay in between. Germline V CDR1 and CDR2: SGHDN, FVKESK. The length of the CDR3 is 15 residues.

The chain has TRBV28 and TRBJ1-1; D remains ambiguous. This CDR3 is 11 amino acids long. Trimming stripped 3 bases from V and 10 bases from J, with 9 bases between. Germline loops: CDR1 MDHEN, CDR2 SYDVKM. CDR3 sequence reads: CASSFLQTAFF. In nucleotides, the CDR3 is TGTGCCAGCAGTTTTCTACAGACAGCTTTCTTT.

The V call is TRBV12-3 or TRBV12-4, the J call TRBJ1-5; D gene ambiguous. The CDR3 has 14 residues. Trimming pared 4 bases from V and 0 bases from J, leaving 7 bases between. The CDR3 spells CASSSTNSNQPQHF. Written as DNA, the CDR3 is TGTGCCAGCAGTTCCACCAATAGCAATCAGCCCCAGCATTTT.